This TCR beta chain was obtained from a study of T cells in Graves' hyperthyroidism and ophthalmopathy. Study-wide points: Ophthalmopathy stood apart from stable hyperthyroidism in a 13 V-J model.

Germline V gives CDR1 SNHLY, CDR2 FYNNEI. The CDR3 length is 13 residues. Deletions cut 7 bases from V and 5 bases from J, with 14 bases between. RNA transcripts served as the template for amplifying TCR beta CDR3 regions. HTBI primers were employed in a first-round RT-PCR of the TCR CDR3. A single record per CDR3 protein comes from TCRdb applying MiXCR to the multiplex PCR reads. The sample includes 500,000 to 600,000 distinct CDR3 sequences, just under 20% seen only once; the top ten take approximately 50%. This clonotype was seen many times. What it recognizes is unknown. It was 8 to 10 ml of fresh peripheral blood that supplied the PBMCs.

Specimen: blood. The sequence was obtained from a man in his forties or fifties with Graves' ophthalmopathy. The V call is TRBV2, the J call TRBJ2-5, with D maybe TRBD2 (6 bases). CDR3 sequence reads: CASMRFAGETQYF. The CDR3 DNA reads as TGTGCCAGCATGAGATTTGCGGGGGAGACCCAGTACTTC.